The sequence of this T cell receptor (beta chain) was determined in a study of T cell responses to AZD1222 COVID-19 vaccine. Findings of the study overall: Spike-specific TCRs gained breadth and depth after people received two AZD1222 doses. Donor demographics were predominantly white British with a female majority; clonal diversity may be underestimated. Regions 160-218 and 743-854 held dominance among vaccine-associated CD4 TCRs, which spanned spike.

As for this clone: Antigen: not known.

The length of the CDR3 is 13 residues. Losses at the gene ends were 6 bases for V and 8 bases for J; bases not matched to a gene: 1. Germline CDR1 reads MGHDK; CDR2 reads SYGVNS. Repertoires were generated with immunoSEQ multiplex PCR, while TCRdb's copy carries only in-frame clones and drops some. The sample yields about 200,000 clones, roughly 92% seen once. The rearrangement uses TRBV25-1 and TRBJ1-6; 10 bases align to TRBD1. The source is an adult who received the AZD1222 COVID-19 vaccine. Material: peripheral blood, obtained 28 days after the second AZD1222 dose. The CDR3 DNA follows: TGTGCCAGCAGGGACAGGGGGTATTCACCCCTCCACTTT. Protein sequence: CASRDRGYSPLHF.